Below are 22 T cell receptor beta chains sequenced from a single sample in a study of graft-versus-host responses after intestinal transplantation. Assay used: immunoSEQ multiplex PCR; TCRdb lists only in-frame clones, some missing. The top ten clones hold around 5.5% of a sample with 15,000 to 20,000 clones, approximately 79% of them seen once. Processing was applied to graft tissue in order to liberate intraepithelial and lamina propria lymphocytes. The sequencing used ileum tissue, collected 17 days after transplant. The receptors originated from a human patient who received an intestinal transplant, so some T cells may come from the graft donor.

This clone was counted a single time. The V and J genes are TRBV4-1 and TRBJ2-7, with TRBD2 identical over 7 bases. V was pared by 4 bases and J by 6 bases, with 9 bases of the junction left unmatched. The CDR3 has 14 amino acids. Germline V gives CDR1 MGHRA, CDR2 YSYEKL. The CDR3 nucleotides read TGCGCCAGCAGCCCCGCTAGCGGTAAGGGCGAGCAGTACTTC. Its protein product is CASSPASGKGEQYF.

The rearrangement links TRBV7-8 to TRBJ2-7; 9 positions match TRBD2. Germline-derived CDR1 and CDR2 are SGHVS and FQNEAQ. This CDR3 is 15 amino acids long. J lost 2 bases, V lost 4 bases, and 6 bases had no gene match. The CDR3 here is CASSYVAGAPYEQYF. CDR3 nucleotides: TGTGCCAGCAGCTATGTAGCGGGAGCGCCCTACGAGCAGTACTTC.

The rearrangement uses TRBV30 and TRBJ2-3; a possible D gene is TRBD2 (5 bases). This CDR3 comprises 15 residues. Germline V gene lookup returns CDR1 GTSNPN and CDR2 SVGIG (reference sequence). V was cut by 0 bases and J by 2 bases, with 12 bases left in between. CDR3 loop: CAWSVRLALTDTQYF. The CDR3 nucleotides read TGTGCCTGGAGTGTACGGCTAGCCCTCACAGATACGCAGTATTTT.

This chain joins TRBV6-4 and TRBJ1-1; D unclear. V was shortened by 3 bases and J by 2 bases, with 7 bases between the two germline ends. The CDR3 spans 13 residues. Germline V gene sequence: CDR1 MRHNA, CDR2 SNTAGT. Here the CDR3 DNA reads TGTGCCAGCAGTGAAGGAGATAACACTGAAGCTTTCTTT. Translated: CASSEGDNTEAFF.

The chain employs TRBV6-5 and TRBJ2-1; TRBD2 matches at 9 bases. The CDR3 runs to 14 residues. Germline lookup yields CDR1 MNHEY and CDR2 SVGAGI. Unmatched junction bases numbered 3, after V lost 8 bases and J lost 1 base. The CDR3: CASQAGGSYNEQFF. CDR3 DNA sequence: TGTGCCAGCCAGGCGGGAGGGTCCTACAATGAGCAGTTCTTC.

J is TRBJ1-1 and V is TRBV28; tentatively, D is TRBD1 (5 bases). This CDR3 is 18 amino acids long. Germline V gene lookup returns CDR1 MDHEN and CDR2 SYDVKM. Trimming took off 3 bases at V and 0 bases at J, with 20 bases between the two ends. DNA for the CDR3: TGTGCCAGCAGTTTTTCCTTTGGAGGGCAGGGCTTGAACACTGAAGCTTTCTTT. Its translation: CASSFSFGGQGLNTEAFF.

This sequence joins TRBV7-9 and TRBJ1-5, with 8 bases identical to TRBD1. The germline CDR1 and CDR2 sequences are SEHNR and FQNEAQ (reference sequence). V was pared by 9 bases and J by 4 bases, with 8 bases of the junction left unmatched. The CDR3 extends over 14 amino acids. In DNA, the CDR3 is TGTGCCAGTACGAGACAGGGGTCTAATCAGCCCCAGCATTTT. Residues: CASTRQGSNQPQHF.

This clone has a handful of counts. This chain connects TRBV19 to TRBJ2-5; D is uncertain. Germline-derived CDR1 and CDR2 are LNHDA and SQIVND (reference sequence). The length of the CDR3 is 13 residues. V lost 3 bases to trimming and J lost 3 bases, with 8 bases between them. CDR3 bases: TGTGCCAGTAGTATTTCCTGGGAAGAGACCCAGTACTTC. Translated, it gives CASSISWEETQYF.

The genes are TRBV9 and TRBJ1-1, with TRBD1 identical over 12 bases. The CDR3 consists of 17 residues. Germline assignment: CDR1 SGDLS and CDR2 YYNGEE. After removal of 0 bases from V and 3 bases from J, the junction contained 6 bases not matched to a gene. CDR3 DNA sequence: TGTGCCAGCAGCGTAGCCGTGGGGACAGGGGGCTACACTGAAGCTTTCTTT. Its translation is CASSVAVGTGGYTEAFF.

This clone has only one observation. The gene calls are TRBV5-4 and TRBJ1-1, with unresolved D. The CDR3 has 14 residues. V was shortened by 1 base and J by 1 base, with 8 bases between the two germline ends. CDR1 and CDR2 (germline): SGHNT, YYREEE (reference sequence). Written as DNA, the CDR3 is TGTGCCAGCAGCTTGTGGGTGGGGAACACTGAAGCTTTCTTT. This encodes CASSLWVGNTEAFF.

V and J are TRBV5-1 and TRBJ2-7; the D call may be TRBD1 or TRBD2 (6 bases each). The CDR3 loop spans 14 amino acids. Germline CDR1 is SGHRS and CDR2 is YFSETQ. Trimming shortened V by 4 bases and J by 5 bases, and 16 bases separated the two germline ends. The CDR3 sequence is CASSGGLGADEQYF. The CDR3 DNA sequence: TGCGCCAGCAGCGGGGGACTGGGGGCCGACGAGCAGTACTTC.

By proportion, this clone is large (0.1 to 1%). This sequence joins TRBV11-2 and TRBJ2-2, with D hard to call. The V and J ends lost 10 bases and 0 bases respectively, with 12 bases between them. This CDR3 contains 14 residues. Germline-derived CDR1 and CDR2 are SGHAT and FQNNGV. For the CDR3, the DNA is TGTGCCACCAACCCATGGGCGAACACCGGGGAGCTGTTTTTT. Translation gives CATNPWANTGELFF.

The chain uses TRBV28 and TRBJ1-1; possibly TRBD1 for D (6 bases). The CDR3 runs to 14 residues. CDR1 and CDR2 (germline): MDHEN, SYDVKM. V was trimmed by 3 bases and J by 5 bases, leaving 13 bases between them. The CDR3 here is CASSFVGRGTEAFF. CDR3 nucleotide sequence: TGTGCCAGCAGTTTTGTGGGTAGGGGGACTGAAGCTTTCTTT.

The chain joins TRBV27 to TRBJ2-1, with 7 nucleotides matching TRBD2. Germline V lookup: CDR1 MNHEY, CDR2 SMNVEV (reference sequence). V shed 6 bases and J 3 bases; nucleotides not matched to a gene: 11. The length of the CDR3 is 16 residues. The CDR3, as DNA: TGTGCCAGCAGGCCGGAGTTAGCGGGCCGCTACAATGAGCAGTTCTTC. It translates to CASRPELAGRYNEQFF.

The CDR3 loop is CASSFGQGNEKLFF. The CDR3 DNA is TGTGCCAGCAGTTTCGGACAGGGGAATGAAAAACTGTTTTTT. The chain employs TRBV7-9 and TRBJ1-4; the match to TRBD1 covers 9 bases. CDR1 and CDR2 from the germline V gene are SEHNR and FQNEAQ (reference sequence). V shed 6 bases, J shed 5 bases, and the junction held 4 bases outside the gene matches. CDR3 size: 14 residues.

The J gene is TRBJ2-5, the V gene TRBV20-1; a weak D match, TRBD2 (6 bases). Germline-derived CDR1 and CDR2 are DFQATT and SNEGSKA (reference sequence). Trimming cost V 4 bases and J 7 bases, with 10 bases left between them. The CDR3 sequence is 11 residues long. The DNA for the CDR3 is TGCAGTGCTAAGGGGCGGGGGACCCAGTACTTC. This codes for CSAKGRGTQYF.

This clone came up once. The chain uses TRBV6-1 and TRBJ1-3, with 7 nucleotides matching TRBD1. CDR1 and CDR2 (germline): MNHNS, SASEGT. J lost 6 bases, V lost 3 bases, and 11 bases had no gene match. The CDR3 runs to 16 residues. The CDR3 region is CASSEESRGTLNTIYF. CDR3 in DNA: TGTGCCAGCAGTGAGGAATCCAGGGGGACCTTAAACACCATATATTTT.

The gene calls are TRBV19 and TRBJ1-5; the match to TRBD1 covers 8 bases. The CDR3 sequence is 16 residues long. With V trimmed by 7 bases and J by 6 bases, 14 bases remained unmatched. Germline V gene lookup returns CDR1 LNHDA and CDR2 SQIVND (reference sequence). The CDR3 DNA reads as TGTGCCAGTAAACTGGGGACAGGCGGAAAAGGTCAGCCCCAGCATTTT. Translating gives CASKLGTGGKGQPQHF.

The chain joins TRBV21-1 to TRBJ1-4; the table's D call, TRBD1, has no DNA check behind it. TRBV21-1 is annotated as a pseudogene. The length of the CDR3 is 18 residues. The CDR3 here is CASSKMGRSRPANEKLFF. In DNA form, the CDR3 reads TGTGCCAGCAGCAAAATGGGGCGGTCAAGGCCCGCTAATGAAAAACTGTTTTTT.

This clone showed up just once. The chain recombines TRBV28 with TRBJ2-7, with 9 bases lining up with TRBD1. Germline V gene data show CDR1 as MDHEN and CDR2 as SYDVKM. With V trimmed by 7 bases and J by 6 bases, 10 bases remained unmatched. There are 14 residues in the CDR3. The CDR3 nucleotides are TGTGCCAGCAATACGGACAGGGGCGAAACCGAGCAGTACTTC. Translated: CASNTDRGETEQYF.

This rearrangement joins TRBV28 to TRBJ1-5; TRBD1 aligns across 8 bases. The V segment lost 3 bases and the J segment 9 bases; nucleotides outside the gene matches: 7. This CDR3 region has 14 residues. Germline V gene lookup returns CDR1 MDHEN and CDR2 SYDVKM. The CDR3 DNA is TGTGCCAGCAGTTTGGGGACAGGTCAAGGGCCCCAGCATTTT. This translates into CASSLGTGQGPQHF.

The table lists this clone with a few counts. Other DNA sequences in the same sample also yield this CDR3. The rearrangement joins TRBV4-1 to TRBJ2-2; D gene uncertain. V was trimmed by 2 bases and J by 2 bases, leaving 3 bases between them. This CDR3 spans 13 amino acids. Germline CDR1 reads MGHRA; CDR2 reads YSYEKL. The CDR3 loop reads CASSQSNTGELFF. Written as DNA, the CDR3 is TGCGCCAGCAGCCAATCCAACACCGGGGAGCTGTTTTTT.